The clone carrying this TCR beta chain was counted between two and nine times. The data derive from a study of T-cell memory formation after mild COVID-19. The V end was cut by 4 bases, the J end by 5 bases, with 17 bases between. This CDR3 has 15 residues. Germline V gene sequence: CDR1 SEHNR, CDR2 FQNEAQ (reference sequence). TCRdb re-analysed the 5' RACE reads in MiXCR, keeping a single row per CDR3 protein. The sample carries 350,000 to 450,000 distinct CDR3 sequences, approximately 25% recorded once. The chain joins TRBV7-9 to TRBJ1-1, with D perhaps matching TRBD1 (6 bases). The sequence was collected from an adult woman who had mild COVID-19 (a few samples of this study predate the infection). Cell type and time point are not known. Sequenced: PBMCs or a T cell subset sorted from them (not recorded which). The CDR3 sequence: CASSSAARGGTEAFF. The CDR3 DNA is TGTGCCAGCAGCTCCGCCGCCAGGGGCGGGACTGAAGCTTTCTTT.